This T cell receptor (beta chain) was documented in a study of shared clonotypes between healthy human individuals. Whole-study results and caveats: Depth was large, yet rarefaction showed that sorted-subset sequencing was incomplete.

Points on this clone: Its cognate antigen is unknown.

Per germline, CDR1 SGHAT and CDR2 FQNNGV. V dropped 1 base and J dropped 2; count of bases not matched to a gene: 8. The CDR3 is 17 amino acids. Running of the assay took place at deep level. Sequencing was performed with immunoSEQ multiplex PCR; in TCRdb, only in-frame clones are kept and a portion is missing. The sample has a few million clones, roughly 92% seen once. Specimen: naive CD4+ T cells sorted from blood. The subset was: CD45RA+ positively selected. The rearrangement links TRBV11-2 to TRBJ2-4, with 7 nucleotides matching TRBD1. The source of this sequence is a young man in good health. CDR3 bases: TGTGCCAGCAGCTTAGGACAGGGAAAGGATCCCAAAAACATTCAGTACTTC. Residues: CASSLGQGKDPKNIQYF.